This is a list of T cell receptor beta chains from one sample in a study of T cells in Graves' hyperthyroidism and ophthalmopathy. TCRdb itself ran the multiplex PCR reads through MiXCR, one entry per CDR3 protein. The profile shows some 760,000 distinct CDR3 sequences, 14% of them singletons. Material: blood. These receptors originate from a woman under 30 with Graves' hyperthyroidism. The CDR3 runs from the conserved cysteine through the conserved F or W. D genes are given only for firm matches. Only part of the rows carry a size: once, few, many, or a class if the clone is expanded.

>TRBV20-1|-|-|17|TRBJ1-3
TGCAGTGCTAGAGCCGCCCCGGGACAATACTCTGGAAACACCATATATTTT
CSARAAPGQYSGNTIYF
>TRBV20-1|-|TRBD2|15|TRBJ2-2
TGCAGTGCTAGGTGGTCGGGAGGGCCGCCCGGGGAGCTGTTTTTT
CSARWSGGPPGELFF
>TRBV6-1|many|-|15|TRBJ1-2
TGTGCCAGCACCCGGCTGACGGGGGCCTCCTATGGCTACACCTTC
CASTRLTGASYGYTF
>TRBV4-1|-|TRBD1|15|TRBJ1-4
TGCGCCAGCAGCCAAGATAGCAGGGGGCGCGAAAAACTGTTTTTT
CASSQDSRGREKLFF
>TRBV4-1|-|-|14|TRBJ2-7
TGCGCCAGCAGCCACATCGGACAAAACTACGAGCAGTACTTC
CASSHIGQNYEQYF
>TRBV10-3|many|-|13|TRBJ2-7
TGTGCCATCAGCCTAGGGGACTCTCCCGAGCAGTACTTC
CAISLGDSPEQYF
>TRBV20-1|many|TRBD1|15|TRBJ1-1
TGCAGTGCTAGGGACCCCGGGACAGGGTCCACTGAAGCTTTCTTT
CSARDPGTGSTEAFF
>TRBV20-1|-|-|12|TRBJ2-1
TGCAGTCGAAGGGGGGAGACAGATGAGCAGTTCTTC
CSRRGETDEQFF
>TRBV20-1|-|-|13|TRBJ1-2
TGCAGTGCTAGGCAGGATAAGAACTATGGCTACACCTTC
CSARQDKNYGYTF
>TRBV7-3|many|TRBD2|15|TRBJ2-7
TGTGCCAGCAGCTTAAAACTAGCGGGCCCCTACGAGCAGTACTTC
CASSLKLAGPYEQYF
>TRBV20-1|few|-|15|TRBJ2-7
TGCAGTGCTAGGCCTCTCCTATTAGGGGCCTACGAGCAGTACTTC
CSARPLLLGAYEQYF
>TRBV5-6|-|-|17|TRBJ2-1
TGTGCCAGCAGCTTGTTTGGGGCTTCGTTGAACTACAATGAGCAGTTCTTC
CASSLFGASLNYNEQFF
>TRBV12-3/TRBV12-4|many|-|14|TRBJ1-1
TGTGCCAGCAGAATAGACAGCCTGAACACTGAAGCTTTCTTT
CASRIDSLNTEAFF
>TRBV3-1|few|TRBD1|15|TRBJ1-1
TGTGCCAGCAGCCCAACAACCGGGACAGGGGCTGAAGCTTTCTTT
CASSPTTGTGAEAFF
>TRBV9|many|TRBD1|17|TRBJ1-2
TGTGCCAGCAGCGTAGGCGGGACAGGGGGCAAGTCAGATGGCTACACCTTC
CASSVGGTGGKSDGYTF
>TRBV28|-|TRBD1|15|TRBJ2-3
TGTGCCAGCAGTTTACAGGGGGTGGCCTCGGATACGCAGTATTTT
CASSLQGVASDTQYF
>TRBV12-3/TRBV12-4|many|-|14|TRBJ2-7
TGTGCCAGCAGTTCCAGCAGTACCTCCTACGAGCAGTACTTC
CASSSSSTSYEQYF
>TRBV9|few|TRBD2|16|TRBJ2-1
TGTGCCAGCAGCGGCGGGTGGGTTTCTGGGGGGGATGAGCAGTTCTTC
CASSGGWVSGGDEQFF
>TRBV18|few|-|15|TRBJ2-2
TGTGCCAGCTCACCCGCCGGACCGGCCGCCGGGGAGCTGTTTTTT
CASSPAGPAAGELFF
>TRBV7-2|-|-|16|TRBJ2-7
TGTGCCAGCAGCTTAACAGGGGGGACTAAGGGCTACGAGCAGTACTTC
CASSLTGGTKGYEQYF
>TRBV2|many|TRBD1|15|TRBJ1-5
TGTGCCAGCAGTAAGGACAGGGGGCTTTATCAGCCCCAGCATTTT
CASSKDRGLYQPQHF
>TRBV7-9|-|-|13|TRBJ1-1
TGTGCCAGCAGCTTAAGCGGGGTCCCCGAAGCTTTCTTT
CASSLSGVPEAFF
>TRBV18|few|-|15|TRBJ1-5
TGTGCCAGCTCAACTGGGACAAGGGTTCATCAGCCCCAGCATTTT
CASSTGTRVHQPQHF
>TRBV9|many|TRBD2|14|TRBJ2-7
TGTGCCAGCAGCGAGCGGGAGGGGTCCTACGAGCAGTACTTC
CASSEREGSYEQYF
>TRBV9|few|TRBD1|14|TRBJ1-1
TGTGCCAGCAGCCCTTCGACAGGGGACACTGAAGCTTTCTTT
CASSPSTGDTEAFF
>TRBV9|-|-|14|TRBJ2-3
TGTGCCAGCAGCGTAGGAGGGCCCCCAGATACGCAGTATTTT
CASSVGGPPDTQYF
>TRBV11-2|few|-|18|TRBJ2-6
TGTGCCAGCAGCTTAGATGGTCAGGGAGCGGTTGGGGCCAACGTCCTGACTTTC
CASSLDGQGAVGANVLTF
>TRBV28|many|-|13|TRBJ1-6
TGTGCCAGCAGACTCGACGCGTACTCACCCCTCCACTTT
CASRLDAYSPLHF
>TRBV10-3|-|-|14|TRBJ1-5
TGTGCCATCAGTGAGTCGATCCGCGATCAGCCCCAGCATTTT
CAISESIRDQPQHF